These T cell receptor beta chains were read from a single sample in a study of vaccination and CD4 T cells after COVID-19. TCRdb re-derived calls from the PCR reads in MiXCR, one entry per CDR3 protein. The sample consists of approximately 20,000 distinct CDR3 sequences, 80% of them appearing once. Their recognized antigens are unknown. The specimen was CD4+ T cells from blood, cultured in vitro, collected after SARS-CoV-2 vaccination. The receptors were sampled from a human donor who received a COVID-19 vaccine. The CDR3 runs from the conserved cysteine through the conserved F or W. The order of the fields is CDR3 DNA, CDR3 protein, clone size, J gene, V gene, D gene. The D gene is left open where the match is weak. Clone size is given for some rows only: seen once, a few or many times, or a class if the clone is expanded.

cdr3_nt: TGTGCCAGCAGCTTGGACACAGGGAGAGCTAACTATGGCTACACCTTC
cdr3_aa: CASSLDTGRANYGYTF
clone_size: .
j_call: TRBJ1-2
v_call: TRBV5-4
d_call: .

cdr3_nt: TGCAGTGCTAGCCAGGGAGGGCTTGCCGGGGAGCTGTTTTTT
cdr3_aa: CSASQGGLAGELFF
clone_size: .
j_call: TRBJ2-2
v_call: TRBV20-1
d_call: TRBD2

cdr3_nt: TGTGCCAGCAGCAAAGTCTCGGGCCGTGGTTCACCCCTCCACTTT
cdr3_aa: CASSKVSGRGSPLHF
clone_size: once
j_call: TRBJ1-6
v_call: TRBV21-1
d_call: .

cdr3_nt: TGCAGTGCTAGAGCCAGGGTAGAGGAAAAACTGTTTTTT
cdr3_aa: CSARARVEEKLFF
clone_size: .
j_call: TRBJ1-4
v_call: TRBV20-1
d_call: .

cdr3_nt: TGTGCCAGCAGCCTTCAAAAGAACACTGAAGCTTTCTTT
cdr3_aa: CASSLQKNTEAFF
clone_size: .
j_call: TRBJ1-1
v_call: TRBV2
d_call: .

cdr3_nt: TGTGCCAGCAGTTACCCCAGGCTAGCGGGGGAGTTAAGTAACGAGCAGTACTTC
cdr3_aa: CASSYPRLAGELSNEQYF
clone_size: once
j_call: TRBJ2-7
v_call: TRBV6-2/TRBV6-3
d_call: TRBD2

cdr3_nt: TGTGCCAGCAGTTTATCCGGCAATCAGCCCCAGCATTTT
cdr3_aa: CASSLSGNQPQHF
clone_size: few
j_call: TRBJ1-5
v_call: TRBV27
d_call: .

cdr3_nt: TGTGCCACCAGCGGGGGGGCTGGCAATCAGCCCCAGCATTTT
cdr3_aa: CATSGGAGNQPQHF
clone_size: .
j_call: TRBJ1-5
v_call: TRBV24-1
d_call: .

cdr3_nt: TGCAGTGCTAACGGACAGGGCGCAGATACGCAGTATTTT
cdr3_aa: CSANGQGADTQYF
clone_size: .
j_call: TRBJ2-3
v_call: TRBV20-1
d_call: TRBD1

cdr3_nt: TGTGCCAGCAGTGAAAAAACTAGCGACGGAGGAGAGACCCAGTACTTC
cdr3_aa: CASSEKTSDGGETQYF
clone_size: .
j_call: TRBJ2-5
v_call: TRBV2
d_call: TRBD2

cdr3_nt: TGTGCCATCAGTTCGAGCCGTCCTGACGGGAGCTCCTACGAGCAGTACTTC
cdr3_aa: CAISSSRPDGSSYEQYF
clone_size: .
j_call: TRBJ2-7
v_call: TRBV10-3
d_call: .

cdr3_nt: TGCAGTGCTAGAGAGGAGGGAGGAAGAGAGACCCAGTACTTC
cdr3_aa: CSAREEGGRETQYF
clone_size: .
j_call: TRBJ2-5
v_call: TRBV20-1
d_call: .

cdr3_nt: TGTGCCATCAGTGAGGGGGGGCGCGGGGTGTTAGATACGCAGTATTTT
cdr3_aa: CAISEGGRGVLDTQYF
clone_size: .
j_call: TRBJ2-3
v_call: TRBV10-3
d_call: .

cdr3_nt: TGTGCCTGGAGTTCTCGACAGGGGCCCTCTGGAAACACCATATATTTT
cdr3_aa: CAWSSRQGPSGNTIYF
clone_size: few
j_call: TRBJ1-3
v_call: TRBV30
d_call: TRBD1

cdr3_nt: TGTGCCAGCAGCTTGGTCGTAGCGAGCTCCTACAATGAGCAGTTCTTC
cdr3_aa: CASSLVVASSYNEQFF
clone_size: few
j_call: TRBJ2-1
v_call: TRBV5-4
d_call: .

cdr3_nt: TGCAGTGCTAGCCGCCTCTTCCGGGACAAACTCGAGGATACGCAGTATTTT
cdr3_aa: CSASRLFRDKLEDTQYF
clone_size: .
j_call: TRBJ2-3
v_call: TRBV20-1
d_call: .

cdr3_nt: TGTGCCACCAGTGATTTACGCCAGGGGAGAGAAGAGACCCAGTACTTC
cdr3_aa: CATSDLRQGREETQYF
clone_size: .
j_call: TRBJ2-5
v_call: TRBV24-1
d_call: .

cdr3_nt: TGTGCCAGCAGTTCTACCCCGACTAGCACAGACACGCAGTATTTT
cdr3_aa: CASSSTPTSTDTQYF
clone_size: once
j_call: TRBJ2-3
v_call: TRBV27
d_call: TRBD2

cdr3_nt: TGTGCCAGCAGCTTAGGTCGGGGTGAAGGGGGCTACACCTTC
cdr3_aa: CASSLGRGEGGYTF
clone_size: once
j_call: TRBJ1-2
v_call: TRBV7-6
d_call: .

cdr3_nt: TGCAGTGCTAGCGGGAGGGCCAGCGATTCACCCCTCCACTTT
cdr3_aa: CSASGRASDSPLHF
clone_size: .
j_call: TRBJ1-6
v_call: TRBV20-1
d_call: .

cdr3_nt: TGTGCCAGCAGTACAGCGGATACGCAGTATTTT
cdr3_aa: CASSTADTQYF
clone_size: .
j_call: TRBJ2-3
v_call: TRBV6-1
d_call: .

cdr3_nt: TGTGCCGGCAGTTACTCGGCAGCTTCCTACCACGAGCAGTACTTC
cdr3_aa: CAGSYSAASYHEQYF
clone_size: .
j_call: TRBJ2-7
v_call: TRBV6-5
d_call: .

cdr3_nt: TGTGCCAGCAGACAAGGGGAGAATGGCTACACCTTC
cdr3_aa: CASRQGENGYTF
clone_size: .
j_call: TRBJ1-2
v_call: TRBV6-1
d_call: .

cdr3_nt: TGCAGTGCTAGTGCTAGCGGGGGGGACGGGGAGACCCAGTACTTC
cdr3_aa: CSASASGGDGETQYF
clone_size: once
j_call: TRBJ2-5
v_call: TRBV20-1
d_call: TRBD2

cdr3_nt: TGTGCCAGCAGGAGGGGACAGCCCAAAAACTATGGCTACACCTTC
cdr3_aa: CASRRGQPKNYGYTF
clone_size: few
j_call: TRBJ1-2
v_call: TRBV2
d_call: TRBD1

cdr3_nt: TGTGCCAGCAGTCGCCGACTAGCGGGGGTGGAGCAGTTCTTC
cdr3_aa: CASSRRLAGVEQFF
clone_size: .
j_call: TRBJ2-1
v_call: TRBV6-1
d_call: TRBD2

cdr3_nt: TGTGCCAGCAGTTATTTGTGGGGCGGCAATGAGCAGTTCTTC
cdr3_aa: CASSYLWGGNEQFF
clone_size: .
j_call: TRBJ2-1
v_call: TRBV6-5
d_call: .

cdr3_nt: TGTGCCAGCAGTGAACAGGGGGCGCAGACGTTT
cdr3_aa: CASSEQGAQTF
clone_size: .
j_call: TRBJ1-1
v_call: TRBV2
d_call: TRBD1

cdr3_nt: TGTGCCAGCAGTTTGGGCCGCCGGGGTTTCACCCTCCACTTT
cdr3_aa: CASSLGRRGFTLHF
clone_size: .
j_call: TRBJ1-6
v_call: TRBV12-3/TRBV12-4
d_call: .

cdr3_nt: TGTGCCAGCAGTTTCAGAGCCCGCAGGGGTCCTATCATGAACACTGAAGCTTTCTTT
cdr3_aa: CASSFRARRGPIMNTEAFF
clone_size: .
j_call: TRBJ1-1
v_call: TRBV12-3/TRBV12-4
d_call: .

cdr3_nt: TGCGCCAGCAGCTTGGGGGACAGTCAAGAGACCCAGTACTTC
cdr3_aa: CASSLGDSQETQYF
clone_size: .
j_call: TRBJ2-5
v_call: TRBV5-1
d_call: TRBD1

cdr3_nt: TGTGCCAGCAGCGCCGGACAAAATAGCGGCTACACCTTC
cdr3_aa: CASSAGQNSGYTF
clone_size: .
j_call: TRBJ1-2
v_call: TRBV2
d_call: .

cdr3_nt: TGTGCCAGTAGTATAGTGGTGAGGCAGGGAAAGGGCGGCAATCAGCCCCAGCATTTT
cdr3_aa: CASSIVVRQGKGGNQPQHF
clone_size: few
j_call: TRBJ1-5
v_call: TRBV19
d_call: .

cdr3_nt: TGTGCCAGCAGCTTATTTGGCCAGCCCCAGCATTTT
cdr3_aa: CASSLFGQPQHF
clone_size: few
j_call: TRBJ1-5
v_call: TRBV5-6
d_call: .

cdr3_nt: TGTGCCAGCAGCTTAGGGGACAGGGTTCGGGATGAGCAGTTCTTC
cdr3_aa: CASSLGDRVRDEQFF
clone_size: .
j_call: TRBJ2-1
v_call: TRBV7-8
d_call: TRBD1

cdr3_nt: TGCAGTGCTAGTAATGATAGAGGGGGGGGCAATGAAAAACTGTTTTTT
cdr3_aa: CSASNDRGGGNEKLFF
clone_size: .
j_call: TRBJ1-4
v_call: TRBV20-1
d_call: .

cdr3_nt: TGTGCCAGCAGTTCTACTAAAGCGGGGGGCCACAATGAGCAGTTCTTC
cdr3_aa: CASSSTKAGGHNEQFF
clone_size: .
j_call: TRBJ2-1
v_call: TRBV6-2/TRBV6-3
d_call: TRBD2

cdr3_nt: TGTGCCAGCAGTGTAGGGGGTCCTAACTATGGCTACACCTTC
cdr3_aa: CASSVGGPNYGYTF
clone_size: .
j_call: TRBJ1-2
v_call: TRBV25-1
d_call: .

cdr3_nt: TGTGCCAGCAGTGTTGGGACAGGGGGACCGCACCTCAATTCACCCCTCCACTTT
cdr3_aa: CASSVGTGGPHLNSPLHF
clone_size: .
j_call: TRBJ1-6
v_call: TRBV6-1
d_call: TRBD1

cdr3_nt: TGTGCCAGCAGTCCTGACAGGGGGACTTTGTACGAGCAGTACTTC
cdr3_aa: CASSPDRGTLYEQYF
clone_size: .
j_call: TRBJ2-7
v_call: TRBV2
d_call: TRBD1

cdr3_nt: TGTGCCAGCAGCGCGGCGAAGGGCGGGGGCCAAAGCACAGATACGCAGTATTTT
cdr3_aa: CASSAAKGGGQSTDTQYF
clone_size: .
j_call: TRBJ2-3
v_call: TRBV9
d_call: .

cdr3_nt: TGCGCCAGCAGCTTGGGGACAGCCGTTAACTATGGCTACACCTTC
cdr3_aa: CASSLGTAVNYGYTF
clone_size: .
j_call: TRBJ1-2
v_call: TRBV5-1
d_call: .

cdr3_nt: TGTGCCTGGAGTTCTACCTACTCTGGAAACACCATATATTTT
cdr3_aa: CAWSSTYSGNTIYF
clone_size: once
j_call: TRBJ1-3
v_call: TRBV30
d_call: .

cdr3_nt: TGTGCCAGCAGCAGAAACCAGGGGGCGGATGGCTACACCTTC
cdr3_aa: CASSRNQGADGYTF
clone_size: .
j_call: TRBJ1-2
v_call: TRBV11-3
d_call: TRBD1

cdr3_nt: TGTGCCAGTAGTATAGCAGGGCGGGGTCTACGCACAGATACGCAGTATTTT
cdr3_aa: CASSIAGRGLRTDTQYF
clone_size: .
j_call: TRBJ2-3
v_call: TRBV19
d_call: .

cdr3_nt: TGCGCCAGACACCTACAGGGGGCTCTCCGCAGGGAGACCCAGTACTTC
cdr3_aa: CARHLQGALRRETQYF
clone_size: .
j_call: TRBJ2-5
v_call: TRBV5-1
d_call: TRBD1

cdr3_nt: TGTGCCTGGAGCGTCAGGGAGGACACTGAAGCTTTCTTT
cdr3_aa: CAWSVREDTEAFF
clone_size: .
j_call: TRBJ1-1
v_call: TRBV30
d_call: .

cdr3_nt: TGCGCCAGCAGCCAAGTGGCCTTAGCTAACTATGGCTACACCTTC
cdr3_aa: CASSQVALANYGYTF
clone_size: once
j_call: TRBJ1-2
v_call: TRBV4-1
d_call: .

cdr3_nt: TGTGCCAGCAGACTTACGGGGGGGAGCACAGATACGCAGTATTTT
cdr3_aa: CASRLTGGSTDTQYF
clone_size: .
j_call: TRBJ2-3
v_call: TRBV3-1
d_call: TRBD2

cdr3_nt: TGCAGTGCGAAAAAACTGTTTTTT
cdr3_aa: CSAKKLFF
clone_size: .
j_call: TRBJ1-4
v_call: TRBV20-1
d_call: .

cdr3_nt: TGTGCCAGCAGTGAACTGGTGGGAAACACTGAAGCTTTCTTT
cdr3_aa: CASSELVGNTEAFF
clone_size: .
j_call: TRBJ1-1
v_call: TRBV27
d_call: .

cdr3_nt: TGTGCCTGGGAGACAGGGGGGATTGCAAGTTCACCCCTCCACTTT
cdr3_aa: CAWETGGIASSPLHF
clone_size: once
j_call: TRBJ1-6
v_call: TRBV30
d_call: TRBD1

cdr3_nt: TGTGCCAGCACGCCCGGGACAGGGTTAGAGACCCAGTACTTC
cdr3_aa: CASTPGTGLETQYF
clone_size: few
j_call: TRBJ2-5
v_call: TRBV5-4
d_call: TRBD1

cdr3_nt: TGTGCCTGGATACGGGGGAACACTGAAGCTTTCTTT
cdr3_aa: CAWIRGNTEAFF
clone_size: .
j_call: TRBJ1-1
v_call: TRBV30
d_call: .

cdr3_nt: TGTGCCAGCAGCTTCAGGGGGTCCCTCTCTGGAAACACCATATATTTT
cdr3_aa: CASSFRGSLSGNTIYF
clone_size: .
j_call: TRBJ1-3
v_call: TRBV2
d_call: TRBD1

cdr3_nt: TGTGCCAGCAGTGAAGCGAATATAGGTGGCTACACCTTC
cdr3_aa: CASSEANIGGYTF
clone_size: .
j_call: TRBJ1-2
v_call: TRBV2
d_call: .

cdr3_nt: TGCAGTGCTAGCCCCCGGGGTAGCGGGGGCCAACAAGAGACCCAGTACTTC
cdr3_aa: CSASPRGSGGQQETQYF
clone_size: .
j_call: TRBJ2-5
v_call: TRBV20-1
d_call: TRBD2

cdr3_nt: TGTGCCAGCAGCTTAGAACAGTATTACACTGAAGCTTTCTTT
cdr3_aa: CASSLEQYYTEAFF
clone_size: .
j_call: TRBJ1-1
v_call: TRBV7-9
d_call: .

cdr3_nt: TGTGCCACCAGTGATCCTACGTCCCACACCATATATTTT
cdr3_aa: CATSDPTSHTIYF
clone_size: .
j_call: TRBJ1-3
v_call: TRBV24-1
d_call: .

cdr3_nt: TGCAGTGCTAGTGTAGCTAGCTCGATAGGAGCAGATACGCAGTATTTT
cdr3_aa: CSASVASSIGADTQYF
clone_size: .
j_call: TRBJ2-3
v_call: TRBV20-1
d_call: .